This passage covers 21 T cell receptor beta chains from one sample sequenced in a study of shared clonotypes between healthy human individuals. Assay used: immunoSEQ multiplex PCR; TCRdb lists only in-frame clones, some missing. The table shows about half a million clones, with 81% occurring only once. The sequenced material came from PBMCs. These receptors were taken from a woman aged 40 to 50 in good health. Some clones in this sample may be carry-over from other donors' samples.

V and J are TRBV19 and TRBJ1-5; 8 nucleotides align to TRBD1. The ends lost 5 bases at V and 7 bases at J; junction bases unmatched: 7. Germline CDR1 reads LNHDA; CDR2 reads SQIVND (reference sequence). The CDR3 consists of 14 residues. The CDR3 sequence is CASSERTGKQPQHF. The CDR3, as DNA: TGTGCCAGTAGTGAACGGACAGGGAAACAGCCCCAGCATTTT.

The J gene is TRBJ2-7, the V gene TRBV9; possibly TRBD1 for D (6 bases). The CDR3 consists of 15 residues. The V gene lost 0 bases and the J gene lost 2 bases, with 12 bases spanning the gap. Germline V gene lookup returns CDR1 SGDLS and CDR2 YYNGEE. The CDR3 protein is CASSVEARGAYEQYF. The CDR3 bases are TGTGCCAGCAGCGTAGAGGCCAGGGGAGCCTACGAGCAGTACTTC.

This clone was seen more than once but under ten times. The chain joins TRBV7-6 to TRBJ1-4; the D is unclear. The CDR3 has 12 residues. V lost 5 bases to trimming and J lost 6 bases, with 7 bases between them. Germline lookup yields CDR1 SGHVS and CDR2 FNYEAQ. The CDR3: CASSLVDEKLFF. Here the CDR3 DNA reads TGTGCCAGCAGCCTAGTAGATGAAAAACTGTTTTTT.

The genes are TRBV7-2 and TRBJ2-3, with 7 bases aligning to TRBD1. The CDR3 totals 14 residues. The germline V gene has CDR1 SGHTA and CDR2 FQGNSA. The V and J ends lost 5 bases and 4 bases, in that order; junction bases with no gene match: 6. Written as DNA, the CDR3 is TGTGCCAGCAGCCGTGGGACAGTTCCAGATACGCAGTATTTT. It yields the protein CASSRGTVPDTQYF. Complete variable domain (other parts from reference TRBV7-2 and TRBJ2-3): GAGVSQSPSNKVTEKGKDVELRCDPISGHTALYWYRQSLGQGLEFLIYFQGNSAPDKSGLPSDRFSAERTGGSVSTLTIQRTQQEDSAVYLCASSRGTVPDTQYFGPGTRLTVL.

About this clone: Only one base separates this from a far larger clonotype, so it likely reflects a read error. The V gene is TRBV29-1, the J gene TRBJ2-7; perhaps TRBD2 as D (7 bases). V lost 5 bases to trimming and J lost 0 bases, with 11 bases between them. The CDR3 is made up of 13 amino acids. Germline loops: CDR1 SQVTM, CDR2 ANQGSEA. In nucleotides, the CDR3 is TGCAGCGTTAAGGGGGACTACTCCTACGAGCAGTACTTC. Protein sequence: CSVKGDYSYEQYF.

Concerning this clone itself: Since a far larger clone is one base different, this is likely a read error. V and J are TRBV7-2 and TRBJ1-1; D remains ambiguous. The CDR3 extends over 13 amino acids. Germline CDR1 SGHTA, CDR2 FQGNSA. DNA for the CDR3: TGTGCCCGCAGCTTACCTTCTTTAGTTGAAGCTTTCTTT. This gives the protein CARSLPSLVEAFF.

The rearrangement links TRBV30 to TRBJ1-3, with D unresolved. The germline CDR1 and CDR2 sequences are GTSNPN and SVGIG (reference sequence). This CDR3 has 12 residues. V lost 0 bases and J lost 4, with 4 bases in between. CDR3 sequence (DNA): TGTGCCTGGAGTGTAGGGGGAAACACCATATATTTT. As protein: CAWSVGGNTIYF.

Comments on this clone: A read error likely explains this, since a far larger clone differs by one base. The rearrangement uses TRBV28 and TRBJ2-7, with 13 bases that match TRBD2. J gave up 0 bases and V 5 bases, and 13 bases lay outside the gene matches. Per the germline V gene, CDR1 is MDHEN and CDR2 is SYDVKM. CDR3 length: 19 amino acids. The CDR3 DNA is TGTGCCAGCAGTCAGCGGACTAGCGGGAGAAGGGGTCTCTCCTACGAGCAGTACTTC. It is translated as CASSQRTSGRRGLSYEQYF.

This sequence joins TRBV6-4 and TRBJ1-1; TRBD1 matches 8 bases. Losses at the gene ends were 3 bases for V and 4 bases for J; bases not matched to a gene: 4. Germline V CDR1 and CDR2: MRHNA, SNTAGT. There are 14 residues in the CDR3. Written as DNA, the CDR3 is TGTGCCAGCAGTGAGACAGGGGTAATCACTGAAGCTTTCTTT. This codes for CASSETGVITEAFF.

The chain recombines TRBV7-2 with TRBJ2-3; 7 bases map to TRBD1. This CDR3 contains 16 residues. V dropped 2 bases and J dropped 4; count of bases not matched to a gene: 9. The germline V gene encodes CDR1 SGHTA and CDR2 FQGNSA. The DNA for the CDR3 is TGTGCCAGCAGCTTAAGGTCCAACAGGGGTGCAGATACGCAGTATTTT. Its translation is CASSLRSNRGADTQYF.

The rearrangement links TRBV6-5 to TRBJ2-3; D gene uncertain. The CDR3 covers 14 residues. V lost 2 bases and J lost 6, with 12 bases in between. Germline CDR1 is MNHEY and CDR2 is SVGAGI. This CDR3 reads CASSYQLDGDTQYF. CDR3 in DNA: TGTGCCAGCAGTTACCAATTGGACGGGGATACGCAGTATTTT.

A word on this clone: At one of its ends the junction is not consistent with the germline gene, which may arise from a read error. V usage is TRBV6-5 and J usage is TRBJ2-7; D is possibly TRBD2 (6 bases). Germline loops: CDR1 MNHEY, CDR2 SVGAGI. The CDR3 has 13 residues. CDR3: CAISEGLAYEQYF. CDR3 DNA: TGTGCCATCAGTGAGGGACTCGCCTACGAGCAGTACTTC.

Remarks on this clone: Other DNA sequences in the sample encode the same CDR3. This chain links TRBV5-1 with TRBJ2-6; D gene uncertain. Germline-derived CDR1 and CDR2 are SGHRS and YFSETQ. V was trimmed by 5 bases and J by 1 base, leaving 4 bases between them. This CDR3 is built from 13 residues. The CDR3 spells CASSYSGANVLTF. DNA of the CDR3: TGCGCCAGCAGTTATTCTGGGGCCAACGTCCTGACTTTC.

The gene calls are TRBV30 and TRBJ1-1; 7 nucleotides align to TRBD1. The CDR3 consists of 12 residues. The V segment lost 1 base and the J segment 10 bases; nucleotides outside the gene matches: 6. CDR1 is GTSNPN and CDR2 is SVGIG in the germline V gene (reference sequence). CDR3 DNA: TGTGCCTGGAGTGCCGGGACAGAGCGAGCTTTCTTT. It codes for CAWSAGTERAFF.

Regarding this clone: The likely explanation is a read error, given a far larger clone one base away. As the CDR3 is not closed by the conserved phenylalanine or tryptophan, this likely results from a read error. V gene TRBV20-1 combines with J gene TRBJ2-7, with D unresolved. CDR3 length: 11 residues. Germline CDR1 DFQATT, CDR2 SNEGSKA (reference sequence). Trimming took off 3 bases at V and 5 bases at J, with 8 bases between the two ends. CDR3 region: CSASSVHEQYL. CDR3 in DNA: TGCAGTGCTAGCTCTGTCCACGAGCAGTACCTC.

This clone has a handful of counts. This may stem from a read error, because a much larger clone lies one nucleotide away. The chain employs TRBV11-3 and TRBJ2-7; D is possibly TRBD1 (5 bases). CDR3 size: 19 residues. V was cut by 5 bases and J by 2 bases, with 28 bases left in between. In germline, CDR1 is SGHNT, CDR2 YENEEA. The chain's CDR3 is CASSLPGHLLLDSPYEQYF. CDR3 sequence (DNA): TGTGCCAGCAGCCTACCTGGACACCTACTACTCGATAGCCCCTACGAGCAGTACTTC. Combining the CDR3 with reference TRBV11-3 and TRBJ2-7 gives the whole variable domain EAGVVQSPRYKIIEKKQPVAFWCNPISGHNTLYWYLQNLGQGPELLIRYENEEAVDDSQLPKDRFSAERLKGVDSTLKIQPAELGDSAVYLCASSLPGHLLLDSPYEQYFGPGTRLTVT.

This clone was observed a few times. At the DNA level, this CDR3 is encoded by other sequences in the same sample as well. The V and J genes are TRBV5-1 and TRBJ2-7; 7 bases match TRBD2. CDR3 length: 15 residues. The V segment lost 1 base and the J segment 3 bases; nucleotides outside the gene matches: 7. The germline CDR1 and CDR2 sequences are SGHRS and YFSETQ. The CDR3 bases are TGCGCCAGCAGCTTGTCGGGCGGGAGTAGCTACGAGCAGTACTTC. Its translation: CASSLSGGSSYEQYF.

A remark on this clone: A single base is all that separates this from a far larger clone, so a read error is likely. Here the CDR3 DNA reads TGCAGCGTTGAGGCGGGAAATACGCAGTATTTT. It translates to CSVEAGNTQYF. The gene calls are TRBV29-1 and TRBJ2-3, with D perhaps matching TRBD2 (6 bases). The CDR3 length is 11 residues. Germline V lookup: CDR1 SQVTM, CDR2 ANQGSEA. The V gene lost 3 bases and the J gene lost 7 bases, with 8 bases spanning the gap.

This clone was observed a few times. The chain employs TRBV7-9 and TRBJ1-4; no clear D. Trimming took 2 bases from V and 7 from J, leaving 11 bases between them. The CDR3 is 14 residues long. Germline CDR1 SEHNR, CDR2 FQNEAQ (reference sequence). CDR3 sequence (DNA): TGTGCCAGCAGCTTACAAACAGTAGGTGAAAAACTGTTTTTT. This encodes CASSLQTVGEKLFF.

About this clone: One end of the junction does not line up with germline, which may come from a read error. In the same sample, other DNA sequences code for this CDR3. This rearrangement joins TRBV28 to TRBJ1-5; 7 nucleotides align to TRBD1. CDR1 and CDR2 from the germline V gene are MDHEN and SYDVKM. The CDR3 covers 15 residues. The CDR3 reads CASSLIGTVNQPQHF. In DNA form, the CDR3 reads TGTGCAAGCAGCCTAATAGGGACAGTTAATCAGCCCCAGCATTTT.

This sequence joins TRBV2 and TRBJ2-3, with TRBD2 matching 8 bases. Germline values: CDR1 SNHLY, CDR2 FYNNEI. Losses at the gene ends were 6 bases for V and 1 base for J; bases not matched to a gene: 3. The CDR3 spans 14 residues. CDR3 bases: TGTGCCAGCAGGCGGGAGGTGGGCACAGATACGCAGTATTTT. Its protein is CASRREVGTDTQYF.